One and the same sample provided the 16 T cell receptor beta chains below, sequenced in a study of blood T cells in healthy people across ages. Combining a sample-barcoded 5' primer with a J-beta primer mix, a second PCR ran for about 7 to 12 cycles. Via MiXCR, TCRdb re-called the 5' RACE reads, giving one row per CDR3 protein. The table shows approximately 800,000 distinct CDR3 sequences, with 25% occurring only once. This same sample was also taken into another study, of T cells of mothers and their children.

Sequencing was carried out using blood. The receptors derive from a boy aged 10-17 years in good health.

The chain has TRBV25-1 and TRBJ1-5; 10 bases align to TRBD1. Germline V gene lookup returns CDR1 MGHDK and CDR2 SYGVNS. The CDR3 is 17 residues long. V lost 6 bases to trimming and J lost 2 bases; unmatched junction nucleotides: 10. The CDR3 here is CASSSGTGEYRNQPQHF. The DNA for the CDR3 is TGTGCCAGCAGCTCCGGGACAGGGGAGTATCGCAATCAGCCCCAGCATTTT.

In the case of this clonotype: A read error may account for a junction end that differs from germline. The chain recombines TRBV20-1 with TRBJ2-6; 7 nucleotides agree with TRBD2. Germline CDR1 reads DFQATT; CDR2 reads SNEGSKA (reference sequence). This CDR3 comprises 17 residues. The CDR3 DNA sequence: TGCGGTGCTAGGTGGGGGGGGTTCATCTCTGGGGCCAACGTCCTGACTTTC. This codes for CGARWGGFISGANVLTF.

This clonotype was picked up a small number of times. The V gene is TRBV9, the J gene TRBJ2-7; 8 nucleotides match TRBD1. The trim removed 2 bases at V and 4 bases at J, leaving 8 bases unmatched. The CDR3 totals 15 residues. Germline loops: CDR1 SGDLS, CDR2 YYNGEE. CDR3 coding DNA: TGTGCCAGCAGCGTCGAAGGACAGGGCGGATACGAGCAGTACTTC. It translates to CASSVEGQGGYEQYF.

This rearrangement joins TRBV4-3 to TRBJ2-1, with TRBD1 identical over 10 bases. From germline, CDR1 is LGHNA and CDR2 YSLEER. Germline trimming cut 0 bases from V and 7 bases from J; bases unmatched to any gene: 9. This CDR3 contains 17 residues. The CDR3 region is CASSQDWGTGVKNEQFF. CDR3 DNA sequence: TGCGCCAGCAGCCAAGATTGGGGGACAGGGGTAAAAAATGAGCAGTTCTTC.

V gene TRBV6-5 combines with J gene TRBJ2-5; D unclear. The CDR3 has 11 amino acids. V dropped 6 bases and J dropped 5 bases, with 7 bases sitting between them. Germline V CDR1 and CDR2: MNHEY, SVGAGI. CDR3 nucleotides: TGTGCCAGCAGGACAAGGGAGACCCAGTACTTC. This sequence encodes CASRTRETQYF.

This clonotype came up a few times. V gene TRBV28 combines with J gene TRBJ2-1, with D perhaps matching TRBD1 or TRBD2 (5 bases each). The CDR3 has 14 amino acids. The V gene's germline CDR1 is MDHEN and CDR2 SYDVKM. CDR3 DNA: TGTGCTGAGAGGGGACGGCGCTCCTACAATGAGCAGTTCTTC. It encodes CAERGRRSYNEQFF.

V is TRBV11-2 and J is TRBJ1-2; the D is unclear. Germline V lookup: CDR1 SGHAT, CDR2 FQNNGV. With 4 bases removed from V and 8 bases from J, the gap between germline ends came to 11 bases. This CDR3 spans 12 amino acids. The CDR3: CASSSAVYGYTF. Written as DNA, the CDR3 is TGTGCCAGCAGCTCAGCGGTCTACGGCTACACCTTC.

The chain joins TRBV27 to TRBJ1-2; TRBD1 aligns across 7 bases. V lost 5 bases, J lost 4 bases, and 13 bases stayed unmatched. The V gene's germline CDR1 is MNHEY and CDR2 SMNVEV (reference sequence). The CDR3 sequence is 16 residues long. The CDR3 sequence: CASSPHRGQPSYGYTF. The CDR3 region has the DNA TGTGCCAGCAGTCCCCACCGGGGACAGCCCTCCTATGGCTACACCTTC.

V gene TRBV7-6 combines with J gene TRBJ2-1, with D maybe TRBD2 (5 bases). Germline V gene sequence: CDR1 SGHVS, CDR2 FNYEAQ. The V gene lost 5 bases and the J gene lost 5 bases, with 7 bases spanning the gap. The CDR3 contains 12 residues. This chain's CDR3 is CASSTRHNEQFF. In nucleotides, the CDR3 is TGTGCCAGCAGCACTAGACACAATGAGCAGTTCTTC.

This clonotype was detected a few times. V and J are TRBV6-5 and TRBJ2-1, with 14 positions matching TRBD2. Germline CDR1 and CDR2: MNHEY and SVGAGI. This CDR3 spans 14 amino acids. The ends lost 6 bases at V and 11 bases at J; junction bases unmatched: 6. The CDR3: CASRIGTSGRKQFF. The CDR3, as DNA: TGTGCCAGCAGAATTGGGACTAGCGGGAGAAAGCAGTTCTTC.

This clonotype was observed a few times. V usage is TRBV10-3 and J usage is TRBJ2-7, with D possibly matching TRBD2 (6 bases). Trimming stripped 10 bases from V and 5 bases from J, with 18 bases between. Germline CDR1 ENHRY, CDR2 SYGVKD. There are 13 residues in the CDR3. For the CDR3, the DNA is TGTGCCACCGGAGGGACGGCCCCTAACGAGCAGTACTTC. Protein product: CATGGTAPNEQYF.

This clonotype was observed a few times. The J gene is TRBJ2-3, the V gene TRBV9; 7 bases match TRBD2. The germline V gene has CDR1 SGDLS and CDR2 YYNGEE. The CDR3 runs to 15 residues. V dropped 1 base and J dropped 1; count of bases not matched to a gene: 3. The CDR3 region is CASSVRAGGTDTQYF. In nucleotides, the CDR3 is TGTGCCAGCAGCGTAAGGGCGGGGGGCACAGATACGCAGTATTTT.

The chain uses TRBV15 and TRBJ2-7; D uncertain. Trimming cost V 4 bases and J 5 bases, with 9 bases left between them. The CDR3 has 12 amino acids. Germline values: CDR1 LNHNV, CDR2 YYDKDF (reference sequence). The CDR3 reads CATSTLGDEQYF. The DNA of the CDR3 is TGTGCCACCAGCACCCTTGGGGACGAGCAGTACTTC.

The chain is built from TRBV5-1 and TRBJ2-5; D is perhaps TRBD2 (6 bases). Germline V gives CDR1 SGHRS, CDR2 YFSETQ. V was trimmed by 3 bases and J by 2 bases, leaving 20 bases between them. This CDR3 has 17 amino acids. The CDR3 region is CASSSGISGSPQETQYF. The DNA for the CDR3 is TGCGCCAGCAGCTCGGGGATTAGCGGTAGTCCTCAAGAGACCCAGTACTTC.

The DNA of the CDR3 is TGTGCCAGCAGTGGGGGGACAGGGGGTGACGATGGCTACACCTTC. Protein sequence: CASSGGTGGDDGYTF. V and J are TRBV6-6 and TRBJ1-2, with TRBD1 matching 11 bases. In germline, CDR1 is MNHNY, CDR2 SVGAGI (reference sequence). Losses at the gene ends were 5 bases for V and 6 bases for J; bases not matched to a gene: 8. The CDR3 has 15 amino acids.

This clonotype has only a few counts. J is TRBJ2-7 and V is TRBV29-1, with no clear D. The CDR3 length is 11 residues. Trimming stripped 1 base from V and 4 bases from J, with 5 bases between. Germline V CDR1 and CDR2: SQVTM, ANQGSEA. The CDR3 nucleotides read TGCAGCGTTGAAGCCAGTTACGAGCAGTACTTC. As protein: CSVEASYEQYF.